These 20 T cell receptor beta chains were sequenced from one sample in a study of cytomegalovirus exposure and HLA in healthy donors. It was with 60 Vbeta and 13 Jbeta primers that the PCR ran. The repertoire was sequenced with immunoSEQ multiplex PCR; TCRdb's copy has only in-frame clones and lacks some. This sample has 90,000 to 100,000 clones; roughly 80% occur once, and the top ten carry around 17%. The sample taken for sequencing was PBMCs. These receptors were obtained from a man in his fifties or sixties in good health and CMV-seropositive.

This chain links TRBV18 with TRBJ2-3, with TRBD2 as a possible D gene (6 bases). V was trimmed by 0 bases and J by 2 bases, leaving 15 bases between them. The CDR3 sequence is 17 residues long. Germline-derived CDR1 and CDR2 are KGHSH and LQKENI. DNA of the CDR3: TGTGCCAGCTCACCACCGCGGCCTGGCGGGGACACAGATACGCAGTATTTT. Translation: CASSPPRPGGDTDTQYF.

V is TRBV18 and J is TRBJ2-3; D gene uncertain. The CDR3 is made up of 13 amino acids. Trimming took off 2 bases at V and 6 bases at J, with 9 bases between the two ends. Germline V lookup: CDR1 KGHSH, CDR2 LQKENI. The CDR3 region is CASSPYTADTQYF. Here the CDR3 DNA reads TGTGCCAGCTCACCATATACCGCGGATACGCAGTATTTT.

The chain is built from TRBV5-1 and TRBJ2-3; 9 positions agree with TRBD2. V dropped 2 bases and J dropped 0; count of bases not matched to a gene: 7. The CDR3 totals 17 residues. Germline CDR1 reads SGHRS; CDR2 reads YFSETQ. As DNA, the CDR3 is TGCGCCAGCAGCTTTTTTAGCGGGGGATCTAGCACAGATACGCAGTATTTT. Encoded protein: CASSFFSGGSSTDTQYF.

The chain links TRBV7-2 to TRBJ2-1; the match to TRBD1 covers 7 bases. V shed 6 bases and J 6 bases; nucleotides not matched to a gene: 20. This CDR3 has 18 amino acids. Germline-derived CDR1 and CDR2 are SGHTA and FQGNSA. CDR3 DNA: TGTGCCAGCAGTTCTACCCCCCAGAAGACAGGGAATATCAATGAGCAGTTCTTC. This codes for CASSSTPQKTGNINEQFF.

This chain joins TRBV27 and TRBJ2-2; the match to TRBD2 covers 11 bases. J lost 4 bases, V lost 4 bases, and 5 bases had no gene match. Germline V gives CDR1 MNHEY, CDR2 SMNVEV (reference sequence). The CDR3 spans 16 residues. The CDR3 region has the DNA TGTGCCAGCAGTTGGAGACTAGCGGGGTCCACCGGGGAGCTGTTTTTT. Translating gives CASSWRLAGSTGELFF.

This clone was counted a few times. J is TRBJ2-1 and V is TRBV28; a weak D match, TRBD2 (6 bases). Per germline, CDR1 MDHEN and CDR2 SYDVKM. The CDR3 length is 15 residues. Trimming left V 6 bases short and J 4 bases short, with 16 bases between. Written as DNA, the CDR3 is TGTGCCAGCAGCTCCCCCCCGGCGGGGTACAATGAGCAGTTCTTC. Translating gives CASSSPPAGYNEQFF.

The rearrangement links TRBV6-5 to TRBJ2-1; 8 bases are a match to TRBD2. The CDR3 has 15 residues. The V segment lost 2 bases and the J segment 5 bases; nucleotides outside the gene matches: 5. Germline CDR1 reads MNHEY; CDR2 reads SVGAGI. CDR3: CASSYVAGTHNEQFF. The CDR3 nucleotides are TGTGCCAGCAGTTACGTAGCGGGGACCCACAATGAGCAGTTCTTC.

The chain couples TRBV9 to TRBJ2-5, with 8 bases identical to TRBD2. Germline loops: CDR1 SGDLS, CDR2 YYNGEE. Trimming removed 0 bases from V and 5 bases from J; junction bases left unmatched: 9. The CDR3 has 16 residues. For the CDR3, the DNA is TGTGCCAGCAGCGTAGTCCCAGGCACGGGGGGGGAGACCCAGTACTTC. This sequence encodes CASSVVPGTGGETQYF. Looking up the rest from reference TRBV9 and TRBJ2-5 gives the full variable domain: DSGVTQTPKHLITATGQRVTLRCSPRSGDLSVYWYQQSLDQGLQFLIQYYNGEERAKGNILERFSAQQFPDLHSELNLSSLELGDSALYFCASSVVPGTGGETQYFGPGTRLLVL.

There are a few counts of this clone. CDR3 sequence reads: CASRKQGLPNEKLFF. The CDR3, as DNA: TGCGCCAGCAGAAAACAGGGCCTCCCTAATGAAAAACTGTTTTTT. This chain connects TRBV10-2 to TRBJ1-4; TRBD1 might be the D (6 bases). The CDR3 is 15 residues long. The germline V and J ends were trimmed by 6 bases and 3 bases, with 14 bases remaining between them. The germline V gene encodes CDR1 WSHSY and CDR2 SAAADI.

V and J are TRBV19 and TRBJ1-6; D perhaps matches TRBD1 (6 bases). CDR1 and CDR2 from the germline V gene are LNHDA and SQIVND (reference sequence). The V end lost 6 bases, the J end lost 4 bases, and 10 bases lay between the germline ends. CDR3 length equals 14 residues. The CDR3 loop reads CASRWTVYNSPLHF. The CDR3 coding sequence is TGTGCCAGTAGGTGGACAGTTTATAATTCACCCCTCCACTTT.

The rearrangement joins TRBV27 to TRBJ2-5; D is unclear. With 4 bases removed from V and 6 bases from J, the gap between germline ends came to 9 bases. The CDR3 runs to 12 residues. Germline loops: CDR1 MNHEY, CDR2 SMNVEV (reference sequence). The CDR3 region has the DNA TGTGCCAGCAGTTCTAGTCTCAAGACCCAGTACTTC. Protein: CASSSSLKTQYF.

This clone came up a few times. The chain links TRBV21-1 to TRBJ1-1; the table's TRBD1 call for D was not verified on the DNA. TRBV21-1 is an annotated pseudogene. The CDR3 runs 15 residues. CDR3 nucleotides: TGTGCCAGCAGCTTAAGACGGACACGGAACACTGAAGCTTTCTTT. It specifies CASSLRRTRNTEAFF.

In this sample, this clone turned up a few times. V is TRBV10-1 and J is TRBJ1-5; 7 bases are shared with TRBD1. The CDR3 has 14 residues. Looked up from germline, CDR1 is WNHNN and CDR2 is SYGVQD (reference sequence). The J segment lost 3 bases and the V segment lost 6 bases, leaving 5 bases of the junction unmatched. The CDR3 bases are TGCGCCAGCAGCGACAGGGTCCCCAATCAGCCCCAGCATTTT. It encodes CASSDRVPNQPQHF.

CDR3 in DNA: TGCGCCAGCAGCCAAGATGGGACTAGCGGGAGCTACGAGCAGTACTTC. This translates into CASSQDGTSGSYEQYF. The rearrangement uses TRBV4-3 and TRBJ2-7; 14 bases are a match to TRBD2. J lost 3 bases, V lost 0 bases, and 1 base had no gene match. Germline V lookup: CDR1 LGHNA, CDR2 YSLEER. This CDR3 is 16 amino acids long.

This clone was counted a few times. The V and J genes are TRBV4-2 and TRBJ1-4; maybe TRBD1 (5 bases). CDR1 is LGHNA, CDR2 YNFKEQ, per germline. V was trimmed by 0 bases and J by 6 bases, leaving 8 bases between them. This CDR3 region has 14 residues. The CDR3 region is CASSQEGGDEKLFF. The CDR3, as DNA: TGTGCCAGCAGCCAAGAAGGAGGGGATGAAAAACTGTTTTTT.

This clone was seen a handful of times. DNA for the CDR3: TGTGCCAGCAGTCTCTCCCCGGGGATCCCCGGGGAGCTGTTTTTT. Its translation: CASSLSPGIPGELFF. The chain carries TRBV27 and TRBJ2-2; D possibly corresponds to TRBD2 (5 bases). V lost 5 bases to trimming and J lost 6 bases, with 16 bases between them. The V gene's germline CDR1 is MNHEY and CDR2 SMNVEV (reference sequence). The CDR3 totals 15 residues.

This chain connects TRBV10-3 to TRBJ2-1, with 11 bases that match TRBD1. CDR1 and CDR2 from the germline V gene are ENHRY and SYGVKD. V was clipped by 3 bases and J by 9 bases; unmatched bases: 13. This CDR3 is 17 amino acids long. The DNA for the CDR3 is TGTGCCATCAGTGACGGTTCGGGGACAGGGGGATTTGGTGAGCAGTTCTTC. Translated, it gives CAISDGSGTGGFGEQFF.

The chain couples TRBV28 to TRBJ1-1; tentative D call: TRBD1 (6 bases). V shed 4 bases and J shed 8 bases, with 20 bases lying between them. This CDR3 is built from 15 residues. From germline, CDR1 is MDHEN and CDR2 SYDVKM. As DNA, the CDR3 is TGTGCCAGCAGTTGGACGCAGGGGTCGGCAATCGAAGCTTTCTTT. This gives the protein CASSWTQGSAIEAFF.

The rearrangement uses TRBV19 and TRBJ2-3, with D possibly matching TRBD2 (6 bases). Germline V gives CDR1 LNHDA, CDR2 SQIVND (reference sequence). Trimming stripped 6 bases from V and 4 bases from J, with 26 bases between. The CDR3 has 18 amino acids. The CDR3 loop reads CASSPRGAGPKGSDTQYF. Written as DNA, the CDR3 is TGTGCCAGTAGCCCGCGGGGAGCCGGGCCGAAGGGTTCAGATACGCAGTATTTT.

V is TRBV5-4 and J is TRBJ2-5, with a weak D call TRBD2 (5 bases). The CDR3 length is 15 residues. Trimming shortened V by 0 bases and J by 5 bases, and 14 bases separated the two germline ends. Germline CDR1 reads SGHNT; CDR2 reads YYREEE (reference sequence). The CDR3 DNA sequence: TGTGCCAGCAGCTTGGCAGGACTGGCAAGGGAGACCCAGTACTTC. This translates into CASSLAGLARETQYF.